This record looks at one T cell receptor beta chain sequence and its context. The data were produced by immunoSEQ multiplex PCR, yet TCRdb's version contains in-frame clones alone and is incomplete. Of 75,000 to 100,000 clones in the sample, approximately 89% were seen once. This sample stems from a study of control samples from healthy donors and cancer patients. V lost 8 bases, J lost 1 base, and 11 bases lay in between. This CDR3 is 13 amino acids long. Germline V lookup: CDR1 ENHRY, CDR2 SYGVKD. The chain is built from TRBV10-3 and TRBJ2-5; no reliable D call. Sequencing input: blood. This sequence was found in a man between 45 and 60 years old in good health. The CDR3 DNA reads TGTGCCATCGGGATGGCAGCCCAAGAGACCCAGTACTTC. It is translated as CAIGMAAQETQYF.